Presented here are 28 T cell receptor beta chains from one specimen sequenced in a study of T-cell reconstitution after alpha-beta-depleted transplantation in children. Unique molecular identifiers were incorporated when the TCRbeta library was constructed. One entry per CDR3 protein, called by TCRdb with MiXCR from the PCR reads. The sample comprises 250,000 to 350,000 distinct CDR3 sequences, 9.9% of which are singletons, and about 9.4% rests with the top ten. The source was PBMCs from the stem cell graft donor, collected from the stem cell graft. Source of these receptors: a human donor who donated a stem cell graft to a child with SCID.

The chain joins TRBV5-4 to TRBJ2-7, with 10 bases lining up with TRBD1. The germline V gene has CDR1 SGHNT and CDR2 YYREEE (reference sequence). V lost 5 bases to trimming and J lost 4 bases; unmatched junction nucleotides: 6. The CDR3 covers 14 residues. DNA of the CDR3: TGTGCCAGCAGACCCGACAGGGGGCAATACGAGCAGTACTTC. It codes for CASRPDRGQYEQYF.

As regards this clonotype: One base away lies a much larger clone, so this may be a sequencing read error. The V and J genes are TRBV2 and TRBJ2-1; 11 nucleotides line up with TRBD2. In germline, CDR1 is SNHLY, CDR2 FYNNEI. The CDR3 totals 15 residues. The CDR3 region has the DNA TGTGTCAGCAGTGACCTAGCGGGGGGCACCAATGAGCAGTTCTTC. It translates to CVSSDLAGGTNEQFF.

V usage is TRBV6-5 and J usage is TRBJ1-5, with D possibly matching TRBD1 (6 bases). CDR3 length: 13 amino acids. The ends were cut back, 0 bases at V and 11 bases at J, with 11 bases in the middle. The germline gives CDR1 MNHEY, CDR2 SVGAGI. For the CDR3, the DNA is TGTGCCAGCAGTTACTCAAGGGGGTGGTCCCAGCATTTT. This translates into CASSYSRGWSQHF.

This clonotype has just a few counts. The CDR3 protein is CASRADSSSTDTQYF. The CDR3 DNA follows: TGTGCCAGCAGAGCGGACAGTTCTAGCACAGATACGCAGTATTTT. This chain connects TRBV6-1 to TRBJ2-3; D is perhaps TRBD1 (6 bases). CDR1 and CDR2 (germline): MNHNS, SASEGT. The V end lost 6 bases, the J end lost 0 bases, and 13 bases lay between the germline ends. This CDR3 is 15 amino acids long.

This chain links TRBV20-1 with TRBJ2-5, with a tentative D call TRBD1 (6 bases). CDR3 size: 14 residues. The V end was cut by 1 base, the J end by 7 bases, with 16 bases between. CDR1 and CDR2 from the germline V gene are DFQATT and SNEGSKA (reference sequence). CDR3 in amino acids: CSARVAQGEATQYF. CDR3 bases: TGCAGTGCTAGAGTCGCACAGGGTGAGGCGACCCAGTACTTC.

This clonotype was seen a handful of times. The chain is built from TRBV12-3 or TRBV12-4 and TRBJ2-2, with D unresolved. The CDR3 has 14 amino acids. Trimming removed 5 bases from V and 1 base from J, with 8 bases in between. CDR3: CASSKSVNTGELFF. The CDR3 DNA follows: TGTGCCAGCAGTAAGTCGGTGAACACCGGGGAGCTGTTTTTT.

This clonotype has ten or more counts. The chain links TRBV20-1 to TRBJ1-2; 8 bases align to TRBD1. J gave up 2 bases and V 2 bases, and 7 bases lay outside the gene matches. The CDR3 loop spans 15 amino acids. The germline gives CDR1 DFQATT, CDR2 SNEGSKA (reference sequence). This CDR3 is CSARPGTGPNYGYTF. The DNA for the CDR3 is TGCAGTGCTAGACCCGGGACAGGACCAAACTATGGCTACACCTTC.

V and J are TRBV12-3 or TRBV12-4 and TRBJ2-3; TRBD2 matches 12 bases. V shed 6 bases and J 0 bases; nucleotides not matched to a gene: 7. CDR3 length: 17 residues. This CDR3 is CASRITSGGTSTDTQYF. DNA for the CDR3: TGTGCCAGCAGGATCACTAGCGGGGGGACGAGCACAGATACGCAGTATTTT.

The rearrangement uses TRBV12-3 or TRBV12-4 and TRBJ2-1, with TRBD1 identical over 10 bases. CDR3 length: 16 residues. Losses at the gene ends were 7 bases for V and 5 bases for J; bases not matched to a gene: 11. Here the CDR3 DNA reads TGTGCCAGCATGTGGGTAGGGACAGGGGAGCACAATGAGCAGTTCTTC. Its protein is CASMWVGTGEHNEQFF.

The sample holds a few counts of this clonotype. V is TRBV9 and J is TRBJ1-2; D call uncertain. The CDR3 has 13 residues. Germline assignment: CDR1 SGDLS and CDR2 YYNGEE. V was shortened by 0 bases and J by 2 bases, with 5 bases between the two germline ends. CDR3 nucleotides: TGTGCCAGCAGCGTAGAGAGAAACTATGGCTACACCTTC. Amino acids: CASSVERNYGYTF. Looking up the rest from reference TRBV9 and TRBJ1-2 gives the full variable domain: DSGVTQTPKHLITATGQRVTLRCSPRSGDLSVYWYQQSLDQGLQFLIQYYNGEERAKGNILERFSAQQFPDLHSELNLSSLELGDSALYFCASSVERNYGYTFGSGTRLTVV.

The chain links TRBV10-3 to TRBJ1-1; 10 bases map to TRBD1. Trimming at V came to 7 bases and at J to 3 bases, leaving 5 bases not matched to a gene. Germline V gene data show CDR1 as ENHRY and CDR2 as SYGVKD. The CDR3 contains 14 residues. The CDR3 region is CAIKGTGVDTEAFF. The CDR3 DNA follows: TGTGCCATCAAAGGGACAGGGGTTGACACTGAAGCTTTCTTT.

V and J are TRBV29-1 and TRBJ2-1, with a weak D call TRBD1 (6 bases). Germline CDR1 SQVTM, CDR2 ANQGSEA. The CDR3 runs to 14 residues. The ends were cut back, 1 base at V and 5 bases at J, with 12 bases in the middle. CDR3 DNA sequence: TGCAGCGTTGAAGGAGGGGGTTTAGACAATGAGCAGTTCTTC. This codes for CSVEGGGLDNEQFF.

Points on this clonotype: Its ends do not fully match the called genes, so a read error is possible. J is TRBJ2-7 and V is TRBV20-1, with D perhaps being TRBD1 or TRBD2 (7 bases each). Germline loops: CDR1 DFQATT, CDR2 SNEGSKA (reference sequence). The CDR3 runs 11 residues. CDR3 amino acids: CSAQGGASQLF. The CDR3 region has the DNA TGCAGTGCTCAGGGGGGGGCCAGCCAGCTCTTC.

This clonotype occurred many times. The J gene is TRBJ2-3, the V gene TRBV7-9; TRBD2 might be the D (5 bases). Between the trimmed V and J ends, which lost 5 bases and 1 base, there was a span of 7 bases. This CDR3 region has 13 residues. The germline CDR1 and CDR2 sequences are SEHNR and FQNEAQ (reference sequence). Here the CDR3 reads CASSPEGTDTQYF. Written as DNA, the CDR3 is TGTGCCAGCAGCCCGGAGGGCACAGATACGCAGTATTTT.

This clonotype was counted between two and nine times. The CDR3: CATSGPGQGLSGELFF. CDR3 in DNA: TGTGCCACCAGTGGACCGGGACAGGGTTTGTCCGGGGAGCTGTTTTTT. The chain has TRBV24-1 and TRBJ2-2; 9 positions match TRBD1. Trimming cost V 5 bases and J 6 bases; bases outside gene matches: 9. Germline V gene data show CDR1 as KGHDR and CDR2 as SFDVKD. CDR3 size: 16 residues.

The chain recombines TRBV7-9 with TRBJ2-5, with 7 bases matching TRBD1. Germline trimming cut 0 bases from V and 2 bases from J; bases unmatched to any gene: 3. CDR1 and CDR2 (germline): SEHNR, FQNEAQ (reference sequence). The CDR3 covers 15 residues. CDR3 sequence (DNA): TGTGCCAGCAGCTTAGCCGACAGGGCTCAAGAGACCCAGTACTTC. This codes for CASSLADRAQETQYF. Full variable domain (missing parts from reference TRBV7-9 and TRBJ2-5): DTGVSQNPRHKITKRGQNVTFRCDPISEHNRLYWYRQTLGQGPEFLTYFQNEAQLEKSRLLSDRFSAERPKGSFSTLEIQRTEQGDSAMYLCASSLADRAQETQYFGPGTRLLVL.

The sample holds many counts of this clonotype. V gene TRBV7-9 combines with J gene TRBJ2-7; 12 nucleotides line up with TRBD1. Unmatched junction bases numbered 7, after V lost 4 bases and J lost 3 bases. Germline V CDR1 and CDR2: SEHNR, FQNEAQ (reference sequence). The CDR3 length is 16 residues. CDR3 in DNA: TGTGCCAGCAGCTCATACGGGACAGGGGGCGTCTACGAGCAGTACTTC. The encoded protein is CASSSYGTGGVYEQYF.

V gene TRBV20-1 combines with J gene TRBJ1-2, with D maybe TRBD1 (6 bases). The CDR3 runs to 15 residues. Trimming stripped 0 bases from V and 6 bases from J, with 17 bases between. Germline loops: CDR1 DFQATT, CDR2 SNEGSKA (reference sequence). CDR3 DNA sequence: TGCAGTGCTAGAGAGCCCGGACAGCAAGGGAATGGCTACACCTTC. It codes for CSAREPGQQGNGYTF.

At least ten counts were recorded for this clonotype. The rearrangement joins TRBV6-1 to TRBJ2-2; 7 nucleotides line up with TRBD2. Germline V gene sequence: CDR1 MNHNS, CDR2 SASEGT. The ends lost 7 bases at V and 4 bases at J; junction bases unmatched: 9. The CDR3 spans 15 residues. CDR3 DNA: TGTGCCAGCAACCCGGGACTAAGCCCCACCGGGGAGCTGTTTTTT. Protein: CASNPGLSPTGELFF.

Worth noting for this clonotype: A junction boundary mismatches the germline segment, possibly from a read error. CDR3 sequence: CSARDQKGFRAGDGYTF. Written as DNA, the CDR3 is TGCAGCGCTAGAGATCAAAAGGGGTTCCGCGCCGGGGACGGCTACACCTTC. The chain is built from TRBV20-1 and TRBJ1-2; tentatively, D is TRBD1 (5 bases). The CDR3 totals 17 residues. In germline, CDR1 is DFQATT, CDR2 SNEGSKA (reference sequence).

This clonotype was found many times. The V gene is TRBV9, the J gene TRBJ2-5; TRBD1 or TRBD2 may be the D gene (6 bases each). V lost 6 bases and J lost 2, with 17 bases in between. CDR3 length: 15 residues. Germline CDR1 and CDR2: SGDLS and YYNGEE. The CDR3 is CASNPLGAGQETQYF. The CDR3 DNA sequence: TGTGCCAGCAACCCCCTGGGGGCGGGACAAGAGACCCAGTACTTC.

This clonotype has a count of ten or more. The V gene is TRBV6-5, the J gene TRBJ1-1, with D unresolved. Trimming took 6 bases from V and 2 from J, leaving 13 bases between them. The CDR3 length is 14 residues. In germline, CDR1 is MNHEY, CDR2 SVGAGI. The CDR3 DNA follows: TGTGCCAGCAGCGCACCGGGGTTCAACACTGAAGCTTTCTTT. Its protein product is CASSAPGFNTEAFF.

The chain has TRBV6-5 and TRBJ1-6; D call uncertain. CDR1 is MNHEY, CDR2 SVGAGI, per germline. Trimming removed 6 bases from V and 7 bases from J, with 10 bases in between. The CDR3 is 13 residues long. As DNA, the CDR3 is TGTGCCAGCAGCCCTGTAAGCAATTCACCCCTCCACTTT. Translating it yields CASSPVSNSPLHF.

The V call is TRBV7-9, the J call TRBJ2-7, with 9 bases fitting TRBD1. Trimming removed 5 bases from V and 2 bases from J; junction bases left unmatched: 10. Germline V CDR1 and CDR2: SEHNR, FQNEAQ (reference sequence). The CDR3 is 16 residues long. In DNA form, the CDR3 reads TGTGCCAGCAGCCCTCAGGGGGGGACAGGGACCTACGAGCAGTACTTC. Translation: CASSPQGGTGTYEQYF.

This clonotype was seen only a few times. This rearrangement joins TRBV2 to TRBJ2-1; TRBD2 matches at 11 bases. Germline values: CDR1 SNHLY, CDR2 FYNNEI. Unmatched junction bases numbered 7, after V lost 6 bases and J lost 6 bases. The CDR3 consists of 15 residues. CDR3 sequence: CASSVSGGAGNEQFF. For the CDR3, the DNA is TGTGCCAGCAGCGTTAGCGGGGGGGCGGGCAATGAGCAGTTCTTC.

The V call is TRBV25-1, the J call TRBJ1-2, with TRBD1 identical over 7 bases. Germline V gene lookup returns CDR1 MGHDK and CDR2 SYGVNS. The V and J ends lost 8 bases and 5 bases, in that order; junction bases with no gene match: 14. The CDR3 contains 15 residues. The CDR3: CASVGQTERGYGYTF. The DNA for the CDR3 is TGTGCCAGCGTGGGACAGACCGAAAGGGGGTATGGCTACACCTTC.

This clonotype was seen repeatedly, ten times or more. This rearrangement joins TRBV2 to TRBJ2-2, with D unresolved. The CDR3 loop spans 14 amino acids. Germline CDR1 reads SNHLY; CDR2 reads FYNNEI. V was clipped by 5 bases and J by 1 base, with 8 bases between them. The CDR3 DNA is TGTGCCAGCAGTTTAAGCAGGAACACCGGGGAGCTGTTTTTT. It translates to CASSLSRNTGELFF.

This clonotype appeared a single time. This chain uses TRBV20-1 with TRBJ2-7; TRBD1 is a possible D gene (6 bases). There are 14 residues in the CDR3. V lost 2 bases, J lost 1 base, and 12 bases lay in between. CDR1 is DFQATT, CDR2 SNEGSKA, per germline (reference sequence). CDR3 protein: CSARFPGQSYEQYF. The CDR3 region has the DNA TGCAGTGCTAGATTTCCCGGACAGTCCTACGAGCAGTACTTC.